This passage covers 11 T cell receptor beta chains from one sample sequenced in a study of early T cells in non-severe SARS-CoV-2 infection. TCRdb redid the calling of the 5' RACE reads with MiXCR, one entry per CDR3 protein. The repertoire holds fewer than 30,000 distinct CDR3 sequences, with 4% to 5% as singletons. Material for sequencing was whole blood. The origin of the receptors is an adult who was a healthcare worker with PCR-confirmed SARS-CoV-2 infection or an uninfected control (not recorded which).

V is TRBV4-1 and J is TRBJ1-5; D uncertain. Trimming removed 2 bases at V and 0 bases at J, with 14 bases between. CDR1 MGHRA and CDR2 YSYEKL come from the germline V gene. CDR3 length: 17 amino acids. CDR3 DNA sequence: TGCGCCAGCAGCCAATTCTATGCACAAACTAGCAATCAGCCCCAGCATTTT. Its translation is CASSQFYAQTSNQPQHF.

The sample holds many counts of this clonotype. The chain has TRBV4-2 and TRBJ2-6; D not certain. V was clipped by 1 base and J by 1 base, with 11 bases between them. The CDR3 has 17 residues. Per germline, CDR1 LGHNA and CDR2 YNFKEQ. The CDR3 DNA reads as TGTGCCAGCAGCCAAGCCCCCTTAGCTTCTGGGGCCAACGTCCTGACTTTC. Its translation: CASSQAPLASGANVLTF.

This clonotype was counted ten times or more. As DNA, the CDR3 is TGTGCCAGCAGTTTGCCCCGGACTGAAGCTTTCTTT. This codes for CASSLPRTEAFF. The J gene is TRBJ1-1, the V gene TRBV12-3 or TRBV12-4, with unresolved D. The CDR3 contains 12 residues. V lost 3 bases, J lost 5 bases, and 7 bases lay in between.

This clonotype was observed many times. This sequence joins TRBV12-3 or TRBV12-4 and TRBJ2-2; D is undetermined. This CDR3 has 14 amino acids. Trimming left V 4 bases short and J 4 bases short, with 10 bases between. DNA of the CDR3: TGTGCCAGCAGTTCCCTAGTAGGCACCGGGGAGCTGTTTTTT. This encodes CASSSLVGTGELFF.

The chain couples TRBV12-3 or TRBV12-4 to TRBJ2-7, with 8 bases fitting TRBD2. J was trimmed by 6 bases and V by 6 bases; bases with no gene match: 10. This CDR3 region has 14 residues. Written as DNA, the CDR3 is TGTGCCAGCAGGAGTAGCGGGATGTCGGCCGAGCAGTACTTC. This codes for CASRSSGMSAEQYF.

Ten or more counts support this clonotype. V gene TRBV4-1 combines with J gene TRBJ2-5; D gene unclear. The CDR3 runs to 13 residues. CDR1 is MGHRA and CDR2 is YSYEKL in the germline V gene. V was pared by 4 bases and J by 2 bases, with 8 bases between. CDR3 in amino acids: CASSLVVQETQYF. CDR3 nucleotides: TGCGCCAGCAGCCTCGTTGTACAAGAGACCCAGTACTTC.

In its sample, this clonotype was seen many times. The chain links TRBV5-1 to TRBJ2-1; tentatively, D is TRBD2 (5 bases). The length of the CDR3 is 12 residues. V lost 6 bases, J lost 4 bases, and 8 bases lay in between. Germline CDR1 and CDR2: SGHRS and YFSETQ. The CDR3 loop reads CASKGVYNEQFF. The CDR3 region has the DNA TGCGCCAGCAAGGGAGTTTACAATGAGCAGTTCTTC. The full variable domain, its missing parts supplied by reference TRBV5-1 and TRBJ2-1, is KAGVTQTPRYLIKTRGQQVTLSCSPISGHRSVSWYQQTPGQGLQFLFEYFSETQRNKGNFPGRFSGRQFSNSRSEMNVSTLELGDSALYLCASKGVYNEQFFGPGTRLTVL.

The CDR3 region has the DNA TGTGCCAGCAGCTTATCTGGGGGGGATACGCAGTATTTT. Amino acid sequence: CASSLSGGDTQYF. J is TRBJ2-3 and V is TRBV13; possibly TRBD2 for D (6 bases). V lost 2 bases and J lost 6, with 9 bases in between. CDR3 length: 13 residues. CDR1 and CDR2 from the germline V gene are PRHDT and FYEKMQ (reference sequence). Looking up the rest from reference TRBV13 and TRBJ2-3 gives the full variable domain: AAGVIQSPRHLIKEKRETATLKCYPIPRHDTVYWYQQGPGQDPQFLISFYEKMQSDKGSIPDRFSAQQFSDYHSELNMSSLELGDSALYFCASSLSGGDTQYFGPGTRLTVL.

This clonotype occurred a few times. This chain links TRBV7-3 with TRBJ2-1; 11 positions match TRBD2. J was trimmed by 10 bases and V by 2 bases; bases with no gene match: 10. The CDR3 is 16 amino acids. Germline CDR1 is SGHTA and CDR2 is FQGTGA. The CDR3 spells CASSLSLAGEPGEQFF. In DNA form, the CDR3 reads TGTGCCAGCAGCTTATCACTAGCGGGAGAGCCCGGGGAGCAGTTCTTC.

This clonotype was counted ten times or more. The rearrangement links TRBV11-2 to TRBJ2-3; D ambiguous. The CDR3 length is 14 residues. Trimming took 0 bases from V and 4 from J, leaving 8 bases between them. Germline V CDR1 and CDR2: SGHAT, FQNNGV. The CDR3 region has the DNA TGTGCCAGCAGCTTAGATCCCTCGTCAGATACGCAGTATTTT. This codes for CASSLDPSSDTQYF. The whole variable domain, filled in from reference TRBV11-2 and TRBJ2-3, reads EAGVAQSPRYKIIEKRQSVAFWCNPISGHATLYWYQQILGQGPKLLIQFQNNGVVDDSQLPKDRFSAERLKGVDSTLKIQPAKLEDSAVYLCASSLDPSSDTQYFGPGTRLTVL.

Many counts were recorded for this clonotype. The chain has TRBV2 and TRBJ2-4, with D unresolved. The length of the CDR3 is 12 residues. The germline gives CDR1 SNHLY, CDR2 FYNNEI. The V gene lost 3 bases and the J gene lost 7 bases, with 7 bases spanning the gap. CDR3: CASSDGPNIQYF. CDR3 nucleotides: TGTGCCAGCAGTGATGGTCCTAACATTCAGTACTTC. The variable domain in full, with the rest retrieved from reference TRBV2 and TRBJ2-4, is EPEVTQTPSHQVTQMGQEVILRCVPISNHLYFYWYRQILGQKVEFLVSFYNNEISEKSEIFDDQFSVERPDGSNFTLKIRSTKLEDSAMYFCASSDGPNIQYFGAGTRLSVL.